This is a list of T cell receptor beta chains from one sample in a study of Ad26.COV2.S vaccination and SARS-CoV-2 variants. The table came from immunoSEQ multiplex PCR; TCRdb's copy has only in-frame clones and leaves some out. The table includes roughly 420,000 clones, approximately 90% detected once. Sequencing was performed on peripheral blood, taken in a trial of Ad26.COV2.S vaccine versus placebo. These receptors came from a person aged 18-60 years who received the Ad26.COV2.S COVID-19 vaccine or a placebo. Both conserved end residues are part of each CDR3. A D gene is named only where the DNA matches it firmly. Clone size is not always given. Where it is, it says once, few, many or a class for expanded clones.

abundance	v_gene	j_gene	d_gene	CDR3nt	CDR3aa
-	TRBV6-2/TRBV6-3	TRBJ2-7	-	TGTGCCAGCAGTCCGGAAACAGGGAGGAGCTACGAGCAGTACTTC	CASSPETGRSYEQYF
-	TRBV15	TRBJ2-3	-	TGTGCCACCAGCAGAGAAGGGAGGATGGGCACAGATACGCAGTATTTT	CATSREGRMGTDTQYF
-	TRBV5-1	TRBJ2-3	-	TGCGCCAGCAGCTTTCTCGAGTCCCTGGTTAGCACAGATACGCAGTATTTT	CASSFLESLVSTDTQYF
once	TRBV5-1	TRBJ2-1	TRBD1	TGCGCCAGCAGGCTGACAGGGGGCGAAGCCTACAATGAGCAGTTCTTC	CASRLTGGEAYNEQFF
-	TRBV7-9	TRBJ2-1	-	TGTGCCAGCAGCTTAACCTACTACAATGAGCAGTTCTTC	CASSLTYYNEQFF
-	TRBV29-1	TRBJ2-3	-	TGCAGCGTTGGCCGGGGGATCACAGATACGCAGTATTTT	CSVGRGITDTQYF
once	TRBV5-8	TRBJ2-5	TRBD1	TGTGCCAGCAGCTTAGGACAGGGGTGGCAAGAGACCCAGTACTTC	CASSLGQGWQETQYF
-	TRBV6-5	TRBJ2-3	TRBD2	TGTGCCAGCACCGAACTAGCGGGGAGCACAGATACGCAGTATTTT	CASTELAGSTDTQYF
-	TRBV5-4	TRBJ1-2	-	TGTGCCAGCAGCTTGCAGGTTATTTCGGGGGGCTACACCTTC	CASSLQVISGGYTF
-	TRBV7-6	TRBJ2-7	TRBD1	TGTGCCAGCAGCCGGACAGGGGAGGTCCCCTACGAGCAGTACTTC	CASSRTGEVPYEQYF
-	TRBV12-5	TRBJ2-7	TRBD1	TGTGCTAGTGGTTTAAGACAGGGTGGACCCTACGAGCAGTACTTC	CASGLRQGGPYEQYF
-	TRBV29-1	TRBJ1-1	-	TGCAGCGGCAACCTACAGGCCACTGAAGCTTTCTTT	CSGNLQATEAFF
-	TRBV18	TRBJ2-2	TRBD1	TGTGCCAGCTCACCTGGACAGGACACCGGGGAGCTGTTTTTT	CASSPGQDTGELFF
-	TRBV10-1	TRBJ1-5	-	TGCGCCAGCAGTGAAAGTCGCAATCAGCCCCAGCATTTT	CASSESRNQPQHF
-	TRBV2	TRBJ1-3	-	TGTGCCAGCCGGACAGACTCTGGAAACACCATATATTTT	CASRTDSGNTIYF
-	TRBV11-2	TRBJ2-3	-	TGTGCCAGCAGCGAGGGTTGGGCGCAGTATTTT	CASSEGWAQYF
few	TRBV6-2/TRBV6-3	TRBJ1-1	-	TGTGCCAGCAGTTACCTCTGGATGAACACTGAAGCTTTCTTT	CASSYLWMNTEAFF
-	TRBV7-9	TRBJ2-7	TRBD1	TGTGCCAGCAGCTCGGGGACAGGGAACGAGCAGTACTTC	CASSSGTGNEQYF
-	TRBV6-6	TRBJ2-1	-	TGTGCCAGCAGGAGGCCCTACAATGAGCAGTTCTTC	CASRRPYNEQFF
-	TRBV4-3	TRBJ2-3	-	TGCGCCAGCAGCCAGGATATTACTGGGGGCACAGATACGCAGTATTTT	CASSQDITGGTDTQYF
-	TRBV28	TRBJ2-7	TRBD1	TGTGCCAGCAGCCCTCCGGGACAGGGGGCCTACGAGCAGTACTTC	CASSPPGQGAYEQYF
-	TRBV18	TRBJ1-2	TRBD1	TGTGCCAGCTCACACACCGCCGGGACAGGCGAAGATGGCTACACCTTC	CASSHTAGTGEDGYTF
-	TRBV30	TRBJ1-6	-	TGTGCCTGGACCCTTGGACCGGGGAATTCACCCCTCCACTTT	CAWTLGPGNSPLHF
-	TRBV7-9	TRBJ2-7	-	TGTGCCAGCAGCTTGACAGGAGGAAGCTCCTACGAGCAGTACTTC	CASSLTGGSSYEQYF
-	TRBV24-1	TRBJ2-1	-	TGTGCCACCAGTGATTTGTTCGGGGGCAATGAGCAGTTCTTC	CATSDLFGGNEQFF
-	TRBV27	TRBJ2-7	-	TGTGCCAGCAGTTTCTCCGGGTTCGAGCAGTACTTC	CASSFSGFEQYF
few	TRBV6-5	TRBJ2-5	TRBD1	TGTGCCAGCAGTTACGTGACAGGGGGCAGGGAGACCCAGTACTTC	CASSYVTGGRETQYF
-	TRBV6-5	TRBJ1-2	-	TGTGCCAGCAGAGGACGGATCGACTTCTATGGCTACACCTTC	CASRGRIDFYGYTF
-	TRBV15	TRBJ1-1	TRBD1	TGTGCCATCCGACAGGCAGGGGGGATGAACACTGAAGCTTTCTTT	CAIRQAGGMNTEAFF